This T cell receptor (beta chain) is from a study of blood T cell repertoires in COVID-19. Study-level background: Acute and convalescent COVID-19 specimens originated in the United States, Italy and Spain.

As regards this clone: Different DNA sequences within this sample yield the same CDR3.

Using immunoSEQ multiplex PCR, the repertoire was profiled, and TCRdb retains in-frame clones only, with some absent. Of around 130,000 clones detected, about 83% appear once; the ten largest clones hold about 15%. CDR1 SGHRS and CDR2 YFSETQ come from the germline V gene. This CDR3 has 13 residues. V lost 1 base and J 6 bases, leaving 8 bases between the germline ends. Sequenced material: peripheral blood. This receptor was identified in a man in his forties or fifties with acute or convalescent COVID-19. This chain connects TRBV5-1 to TRBJ1-5; a weak D match, TRBD1 (5 bases). In nucleotides, the CDR3 is TGCGCCAGCAGCTTGCGGCAGGGTCAGCCCCAGCATTTT. This encodes CASSLRQGQPQHF.